What follows describes a single TCR beta chain. CDR3 length equals 14 residues. Looked up from germline, CDR1 is SGHRS and CDR2 is YFSETQ. Total RNA amounting to about 3,800 ng went into each TCR library. UMIs bearing a 6-nucleotide sample barcode were added through template switching. TCRdb re-called the 5' RACE reads; one entry per CDR3 protein, DNA not given. The sample shows about 380,000 distinct CDR3 sequences, and 2.5% to 3% sits with its ten largest clones. The data were taken from a study of monozygotic twins with inflammatory bowel disease. This sequence originates from a human donor with ulcerative colitis or Crohn's disease, or a healthy co-twin of an affected twin (not recorded which). Sequences were obtained from blood. This chain uses TRBV5-1 with TRBJ2-1; without DNA, the TCRdb call of TRBD1 cannot be checked. The CDR3 region is CASSLAVGGNEQFF.